The 3 T cell receptor beta chains below all came from one sample that was sequenced in a study of OX40 agonist ivuxolimab in advanced cancers. Clones were sequenced by immunoSEQ multiplex PCR, and TCRdb holds only the in-frame ones, with some missing. Here the sample spans some 25,000 clones, approximately 79% being singletons. The input for sequencing was CD4+ or CD8+ T cells sorted from blood, taken in a trial of the OX40 agonist ivuxolimab. These receptors were obtained from an adult with an advanced solid tumor such as melanoma, head and neck, liver or kidney cancer.

V usage is TRBV19 and J usage is TRBJ1-5; no clear D. In germline, CDR1 is LNHDA, CDR2 SQIVND (reference sequence). The V end lost 4 bases, the J end lost 7 bases, and 17 bases lay between the germline ends. This CDR3 spans 15 amino acids. CDR3 nucleotides: TGTGCCAGTAGTACCCGGGAAGCCCGCCAACAGCCCCAGCATTTT. Translation gives CASSTREARQQPQHF. The whole variable domain, remainder taken from reference TRBV19 and TRBJ1-5, is DGGITQSPKYLFRKEGQNVTLSCEQNLNHDAMYWYRQDPGQGLRLIYYSQIVNDFQKGDIAEGYSVSREKKESFPLTVTSAQKNPTAFYLCASSTREARQQPQHFGDGTRLSIL.

The chain recombines TRBV5-1 with TRBJ2-3, with D possibly matching TRBD1 (6 bases). This CDR3 is built from 15 residues. The V end was cut by 2 bases, the J end by 0 bases, with 10 bases between. Per the germline V gene, CDR1 is SGHRS and CDR2 is YFSETQ. The CDR3 protein is CASSLRTASTDTQYF. The CDR3 nucleotides read TGCGCCAGCAGCTTAAGGACAGCAAGCACAGATACGCAGTATTTT.

V is TRBV10-3 and J is TRBJ2-1; D not resolved. Germline lookup yields CDR1 ENHRY and CDR2 SYGVKD. The V and J ends lost 0 bases and 0 bases respectively, with 9 bases between them. This CDR3 has 16 amino acids. CDR3 DNA sequence: TGTGCCATCAGTGAGTCCGTGGAGAGCTCCTACAATGAGCAGTTCTTC. It specifies CAISESVESSYNEQFF.